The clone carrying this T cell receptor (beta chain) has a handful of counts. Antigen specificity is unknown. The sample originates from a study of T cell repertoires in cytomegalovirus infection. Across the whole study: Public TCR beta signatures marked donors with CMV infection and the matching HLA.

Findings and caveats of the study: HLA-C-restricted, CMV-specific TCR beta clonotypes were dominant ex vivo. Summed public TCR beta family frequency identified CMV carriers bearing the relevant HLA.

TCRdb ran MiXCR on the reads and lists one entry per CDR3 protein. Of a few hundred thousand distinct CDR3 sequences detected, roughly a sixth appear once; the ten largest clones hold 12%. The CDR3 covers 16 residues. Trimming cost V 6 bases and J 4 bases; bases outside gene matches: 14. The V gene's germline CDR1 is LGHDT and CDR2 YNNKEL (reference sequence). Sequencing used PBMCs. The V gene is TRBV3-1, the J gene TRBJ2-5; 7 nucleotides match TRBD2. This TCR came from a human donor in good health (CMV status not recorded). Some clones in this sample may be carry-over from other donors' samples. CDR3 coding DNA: TGTGCCAGCAGTCTTGGGCTAGCGGTTTTTCGAGAGACCCAGTACTTC. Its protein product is CASSLGLAVFRETQYF.